This passage covers 23 T cell receptor beta chains from one sample sequenced in a study of T cell changes during pregnancy in multiple sclerosis. Clones were sequenced by immunoSEQ multiplex PCR, and TCRdb holds only the in-frame ones, with some missing. The profile covers around 29,000 clones, with about 92% appearing a single time and 0.6% to 0.75% taken by the ten largest. Sequenced here: CD4+ T cells from peripheral blood mononuclear cells, sampled in the first trimester of pregnancy. Receptors were obtained from a female donor with multiple sclerosis, enrolled in a pregnancy study.

This chain links TRBV18 with TRBJ1-1; possible D gene TRBD1, 6 bases. V lost 5 bases to trimming and J lost 4 bases, with 8 bases between them. The CDR3 has 12 amino acids. Germline loops: CDR1 KGHSH, CDR2 LQKENI. CDR3 sequence (DNA): TGTGCCAGCTCATCAGGGGTCACTGAAGCTTTCTTT. Translated: CASSSGVTEAFF.

The chain recombines TRBV7-9 with TRBJ1-6, with TRBD1 matching over 8 bases. Germline CDR1 reads SEHNR; CDR2 reads FQNEAQ (reference sequence). V gave up 5 bases and J gave up 7 bases; unmatched junction bases: 4. This CDR3 is 14 amino acids long. In DNA form, the CDR3 reads TGTGCCAGCAGCGGGAGACAGGGGAATTCACCCCTCCACTTT. This translates into CASSGRQGNSPLHF. The full variable domain, in which reference TRBV7-9 and TRBJ1-6 provide the parts outside the CDR3, is DTGVSQNPRHKITKRGQNVTFRCDPISEHNRLYWYRQTLGQGPEFLTYFQNEAQLEKSRLLSDRFSAERPKGSFSTLEIQRTEQGDSAMYLCASSGRQGNSPLHFGNGTRLTVT.

The chain couples TRBV6-5 to TRBJ1-2, with 7 positions matching TRBD1. This CDR3 spans 13 amino acids. The trim removed 6 bases at V and 2 bases at J, leaving 3 bases unmatched. Germline CDR1 reads MNHEY; CDR2 reads SVGAGI. CDR3 DNA: TGTGCCAGCAGGACAGGGCGCAACTATGGCTACACCTTC. Its protein product is CASRTGRNYGYTF.

V usage is TRBV7-3 and J usage is TRBJ2-7, with 9 bases aligning to TRBD1. This CDR3 contains 14 residues. Germline V CDR1 and CDR2: SGHTA, FQGTGA. V gave up 6 bases and J gave up 5 bases; unmatched junction bases: 8. The CDR3 sequence: CASSQQGARHEQYF. CDR3 DNA sequence: TGTGCCAGCAGTCAACAGGGGGCCAGGCACGAGCAGTACTTC.

This clone has a single count. The chain joins TRBV19 to TRBJ2-4; 9 bases map to TRBD1. Per germline, CDR1 LNHDA and CDR2 SQIVND (reference sequence). V lost 4 bases and J lost 7; bases outside the gene matches: 14. CDR3 length equals 17 residues. CDR3 in DNA: TGTGCCAGTAGTACACAGGGGGCTTGGGTTCCGGGGAACATTCAGTACTTC. This gives the protein CASSTQGAWVPGNIQYF. The variable domain in full, completed from reference TRBV19 and TRBJ2-4, reads DGGITQSPKYLFRKEGQNVTLSCEQNLNHDAMYWYRQDPGQGLRLIYYSQIVNDFQKGDIAEGYSVSREKKESFPLTVTSAQKNPTAFYLCASSTQGAWVPGNIQYFGAGTRLSVL.

The chain links TRBV9 to TRBJ1-1; D remains ambiguous. The V end lost 0 bases, the J end lost 6 bases, and 15 bases lay between the germline ends. CDR3 length: 15 amino acids. Germline V CDR1 and CDR2: SGDLS, YYNGEE. CDR3 in amino acids: CASSVGSVERPEAFF. For the CDR3, the DNA is TGTGCCAGCAGCGTAGGGTCGGTCGAGCGTCCTGAAGCTTTCTTT.

The chain carries TRBV11-2 and TRBJ2-4, with TRBD1 identical over 7 bases. V shed 4 bases and J 0 bases; nucleotides not matched to a gene: 3. Germline V gives CDR1 SGHAT, CDR2 FQNNGV. The CDR3 contains 15 residues. CDR3 region: CASSSGGLAKNIQYF. DNA for the CDR3: TGTGCCAGCAGCTCAGGGGGTTTAGCCAAAAACATTCAGTACTTC.

The V and J genes are TRBV9 and TRBJ2-3, with a tentative D call TRBD2 (5 bases). In germline, CDR1 is SGDLS, CDR2 YYNGEE. CDR3 length: 13 amino acids. Trimming pared 4 bases from V and 6 bases from J, leaving 12 bases between. In DNA form, the CDR3 reads TGTGCCAGCAGCCCTATTATAGCGGATACGCAGTATTTT. It yields the protein CASSPIIADTQYF.

This clone came up once. The genes are TRBV12-5 and TRBJ1-5, with a possible D match to TRBD1 (5 bases). Trimming took off 0 bases at V and 4 bases at J, with 22 bases between the two ends. The germline CDR1 and CDR2 sequences are LGHNT and FRNRAP. This CDR3 is built from 19 residues. For the CDR3, the DNA is TGTGCTAGTGGTTTGGTACAGGACGGTACTCGGTGGATTAATCAGCCCCAGCATTTT. Translated: CASGLVQDGTRWINQPQHF.

The CDR3 DNA reads TGTGCCAGCAGCCCATCACGGACAGGGGGCAATGAGCAGTTCTTC. The encoded protein is CASSPSRTGGNEQFF. The chain combines TRBV11-1 with TRBJ2-1; TRBD1 matches at 10 bases. With V trimmed by 5 bases and J by 6 bases, 7 bases remained unmatched. In germline, CDR1 is SGHAT, CDR2 FQDESV (reference sequence). The CDR3 spans 15 residues.

Comments on this clone: Mismatch with germline at one junction end may stem from a read error. The chain joins TRBV7-9 to TRBJ1-2; D possibly corresponds to TRBD1 (5 bases). CDR1 is SEHNR, CDR2 FQNEAQ, per germline (reference sequence). This CDR3 is built from 11 residues. CDR3 nucleotide sequence: TGTGCCAGCAGCTTGGTAACAGGCGGAAGCTTC. Translating it yields CASSLVTGGSF.

CDR3 residues: CASAGRSGNTGELFF. DNA of the CDR3: TGTGCCTCAGCAGGTAGAAGCGGGAACACCGGGGAGCTGTTTTTT. The chain links TRBV2 to TRBJ2-2, with D possibly TRBD2 on 5 matching bases. The CDR3 sequence is 15 residues long. Trimming took off 11 bases at V and 1 base at J, with 17 bases between the two ends. The germline V gene encodes CDR1 SNHLY and CDR2 FYNNEI.

This clone showed up just once. The chain has TRBV6-6 and TRBJ2-3, with 8 bases fitting TRBD2. The junction had 5 bases not matched to a gene; V was cut back by 6 bases and J by 0 bases. The CDR3 is made up of 15 amino acids. Looked up from germline, CDR1 is MNHNY and CDR2 is SVGAGI (reference sequence). CDR3 amino acids: CASSHSGGSTDTQYF. The CDR3 DNA is TGTGCCAGCAGCCATTCGGGGGGGAGCACAGATACGCAGTATTTT.

The chain uses TRBV9 and TRBJ2-1; D is possibly TRBD2 (7 bases). V lost 9 bases, J lost 0 bases, and 13 bases lay in between. Germline CDR1 SGDLS, CDR2 YYNGEE. This CDR3 has 14 residues. The CDR3 nucleotides are TGTGCCAAGGGGGGGCAGATCTCCTACAATGAGCAGTTCTTC. This codes for CAKGGQISYNEQFF.

For the CDR3, the DNA is TGCAGCACGTACGCCGGGACAGGGATCACCGGGGAGCTGTTTTTT. This sequence encodes CSTYAGTGITGELFF. The J gene is TRBJ2-2, the V gene TRBV29-1, with 9 bases lining up with TRBD1. CDR3 length: 15 amino acids. Germline values: CDR1 SQVTM, CDR2 ANQGSEA. Trimming cost V 8 bases and J 4 bases; bases outside gene matches: 11.

The chain uses TRBV4-1 and TRBJ1-2, with 10 positions matching TRBD1. In germline, CDR1 is MGHRA, CDR2 YSYEKL. With V trimmed by 6 bases and J by 8 bases, 6 bases remained unmatched. This CDR3 has 13 residues. The CDR3 protein is CASSRDRGYGYTF. The CDR3 nucleotides are TGCGCCAGCAGTAGGGACAGGGGATACGGCTACACCTTC.

The rearrangement joins TRBV5-4 to TRBJ2-2; D may be TRBD2 (5 bases). V gave up 4 bases and J gave up 6 bases, with 10 bases separating them. Germline V gene sequence: CDR1 SGHNT, CDR2 YYREEE (reference sequence). This CDR3 has 13 residues. The CDR3 region is CASSPDGAGELFF. The CDR3 DNA follows: TGTGCCAGCAGCCCGGACGGGGCCGGGGAGCTGTTTTTT.

The chain employs TRBV19 and TRBJ1-2, with TRBD1 matching over 12 bases. The CDR3 totals 17 residues. The junction had 9 bases not matched to a gene; V was cut back by 3 bases and J by 4 bases. The germline V gene has CDR1 LNHDA and CDR2 SQIVND (reference sequence). CDR3 coding DNA: TGTGCCAGTAGTATCGTAGCGGGACAGGGGGCGAGCTATGGCTACACCTTC. Translating gives CASSIVAGQGASYGYTF.

The genes are TRBV30 and TRBJ2-1; TRBD1 matches at 8 bases. V lost 5 bases and J lost 5; bases outside the gene matches: 5. The CDR3 sequence is 13 residues long. Per germline, CDR1 GTSNPN and CDR2 SVGIG (reference sequence). CDR3 residues: CAWDRGPHNEQFF. CDR3 DNA: TGTGCCTGGGACAGGGGCCCCCACAATGAGCAGTTCTTC.

This chain connects TRBV7-2 to TRBJ1-2, with 7 bases identical to TRBD1. The CDR3 extends over 15 amino acids. Germline V gene lookup returns CDR1 SGHTA and CDR2 FQGNSA. The trim removed 0 bases at V and 4 bases at J, leaving 5 bases unmatched. CDR3 nucleotide sequence: TGTGCCAGCAGCTTAGCTGACAGGGCGTCCTATGGCTACACCTTC. It translates to CASSLADRASYGYTF.

This chain links TRBV7-2 with TRBJ2-5, with TRBD2 matching 12 bases. The CDR3 covers 15 residues. Losses at the gene ends were 4 bases for V and 3 bases for J; bases not matched to a gene: 3. Germline CDR1 reads SGHTA; CDR2 reads FQGNSA. The CDR3: CASSSRLAGEETQYF. In DNA form, the CDR3 reads TGTGCCAGCAGCTCCAGACTAGCGGGGGAAGAGACCCAGTACTTC.

This sequence joins TRBV10-3 and TRBJ1-1; D possibly corresponds to TRBD1 (6 bases). This CDR3 region has 16 residues. The V end was cut by 2 bases, the J end by 1 base, with 14 bases between. Looked up from germline, CDR1 is ENHRY and CDR2 is SYGVKD. This chain's CDR3 is CAISEEGRGPNTEAFF. CDR3 sequence (DNA): TGTGCCATCAGTGAGGAGGGCAGGGGACCGAACACTGAAGCTTTCTTT.

V is TRBV27 and J is TRBJ1-1; 8 nucleotides align to TRBD1. J was trimmed by 6 bases and V by 4 bases; bases with no gene match: 13. Per the germline V gene, CDR1 is MNHEY and CDR2 is SMNVEV (reference sequence). The CDR3 spans 16 residues. The CDR3 reads CASSSGFQGARAEAFF. The CDR3 coding sequence is TGTGCCAGCAGTTCTGGTTTTCAGGGGGCGCGGGCTGAAGCTTTCTTT.